This TCR beta chain was retrieved from a study of cytotoxic CD8 clonotypes in ibrutinib-treated CLL. The repertoire was sequenced with immunoSEQ multiplex PCR; TCRdb's copy has only in-frame clones and lacks some. The sample consists of about 200,000 clones, approximately 70% of them appearing once. Germline CDR1 reads SGHTA; CDR2 reads FQGNSA. There are 14 residues in the CDR3. V dropped 5 bases and J dropped 7 bases, with 18 bases sitting between them. This clone has more than one count but fewer than ten. This receptor was obtained from a human donor with chronic lymphocytic leukemia. This specimen was PBMCs, taken after 12 months of ibrutinib treatment. The chain recombines TRBV7-2 with TRBJ2-7, with D perhaps matching TRBD1 or TRBD2 (6 bases each). CDR3 amino acids: CASSAEGGWREQYF. The CDR3 nucleotides read TGTGCCAGCAGCGCCGAGGGGGGTTGGAGGGAGCAGTACTTC.